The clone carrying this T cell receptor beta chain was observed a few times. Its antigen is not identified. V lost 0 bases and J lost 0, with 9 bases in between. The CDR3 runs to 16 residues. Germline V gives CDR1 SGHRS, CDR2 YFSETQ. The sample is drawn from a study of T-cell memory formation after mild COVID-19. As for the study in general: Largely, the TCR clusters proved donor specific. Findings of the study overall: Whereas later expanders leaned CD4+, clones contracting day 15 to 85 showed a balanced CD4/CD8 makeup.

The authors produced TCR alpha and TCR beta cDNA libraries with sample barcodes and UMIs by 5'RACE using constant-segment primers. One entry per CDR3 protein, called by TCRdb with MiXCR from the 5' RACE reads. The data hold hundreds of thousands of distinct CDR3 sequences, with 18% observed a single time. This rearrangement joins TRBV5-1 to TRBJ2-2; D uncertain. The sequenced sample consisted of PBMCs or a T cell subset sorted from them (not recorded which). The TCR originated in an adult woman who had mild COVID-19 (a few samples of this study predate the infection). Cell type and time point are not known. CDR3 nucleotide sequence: TGCGCCAGCAGCTTGGCCGTGACCCCGAACACCGGGGAGCTGTTTTTT. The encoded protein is CASSLAVTPNTGELFF.